This entry concerns a single TCR beta chain. The method was immunoSEQ multiplex PCR; TCRdb's version includes in-frame clones alone and lacks a portion of them. The sample has some 99,000 clones, roughly 91% seen once. The data stem from a study of control samples from healthy donors and cancer patients. V lost 0 bases, J lost 4 bases, and 9 bases lay in between. This CDR3 is built from 14 residues. Germline CDR1 is LGHDT and CDR2 is YNNKEL (reference sequence). The sample consisted of blood. The chain employs TRBV3-1 (or the pseudogene TRBV3-2) and TRBJ1-2; no clear D. The receptor comes from a woman aged 45-59 years in good health. This chain's CDR3 is CASSQDRNGYGYTF. CDR3 coding DNA: TGTGCCAGCAGCCAAGATCGGAACGGCTATGGCTACACCTTC.